The 8 T cell receptor beta chains below all came from one sample that was sequenced in a study of blood T cell repertoires in COVID-19. This table comes from immunoSEQ multiplex PCR, and its TCRdb copy is limited to in-frame clones, with some not included. Of about 130,000 clones in the sample, approximately 90% were seen once. The sample taken for sequencing was PBMCs or T cells enriched from blood (not recorded which). The receptors were gathered from a man aged 45-65 years who had recovered from COVID-19.

The chain has TRBV20-1 and TRBJ2-2; 14 bases are a match to TRBD2. The CDR3 length is 19 residues. Germline V CDR1 and CDR2: DFQATT, SNEGSKA (reference sequence). V shed 3 bases, J shed 6 bases, and the junction held 15 bases outside the gene matches. In nucleotides, the CDR3 is TGCAGTGCTAGTATCCCGGGACTAGCGGGGGCCAGGGGTCCCGGGGAGCTGTTTTTT. Translated: CSASIPGLAGARGPGELFF.

The V gene is TRBV5-5, the J gene TRBJ1-3; 10 positions agree with TRBD1. This CDR3 has 17 amino acids. In germline, CDR1 is SGHKS, CDR2 YYEKEE (reference sequence). The V gene end was trimmed by 4 bases and the J gene end by 4 bases; junction bases not matched to a gene: 11. DNA of the CDR3: TGTGCCAGCAGCCGACCTCCGGGACAGGGGAAAGGAAACACCATATATTTT. This sequence encodes CASSRPPGQGKGNTIYF.

This clone was detected once. V usage is TRBV24-1 and J usage is TRBJ1-5, with a possible D match to TRBD1 (6 bases). Trimming removed 4 bases from V and 6 bases from J, with 21 bases in between. The CDR3 contains 17 residues. Germline values: CDR1 KGHDR, CDR2 SFDVKD. The CDR3, as DNA: TGTGCCACCAGTGACTCGATCGGGGGGCAGGGGAGTCAGCCCCAGCATTTT. This sequence encodes CATSDSIGGQGSQPQHF.

This rearrangement joins TRBV21-1 to TRBJ2-1; the D segment call TRBD1 is taken from the table without a DNA check. TRBV21-1 is listed as a pseudogene. There are 14 residues in the CDR3. CDR3 nucleotide sequence: TGTGCCAGCAGCCCAGGGGACGTTTTCAATGAGCAGTTCTTC. Encoded protein: CASSPGDVFNEQFF.

This CDR3 is CASSPRWRGLEKLFF. Here the CDR3 DNA reads TGTGCCAGCAGCCCAAGGTGGAGGGGGCTTGAAAAACTGTTTTTT. This chain joins TRBV7-8 and TRBJ1-4, with 7 bases fitting TRBD1. Germline assignment: CDR1 SGHVS and CDR2 FQNEAQ. V gave up 5 bases and J gave up 7 bases; unmatched junction bases: 10. The CDR3 consists of 15 residues.

The J gene is TRBJ2-1, the V gene TRBV15, with D perhaps matching TRBD1 (7 bases). V was pared by 3 bases and J by 7 bases, with 13 bases between. CDR1 and CDR2 (germline): LNHNV, YYDKDF (reference sequence). The CDR3 length is 14 residues. CDR3 coding DNA: TGTGCCACCAGCAGGCCGACAGGGAGGAATGAGCAGTTCTTC. Translating gives CATSRPTGRNEQFF. Filled out from reference TRBV15 and TRBJ2-1, the complete variable domain reads DAMVIQNPRYQVTQFGKPVTLSCSQTLNHNVMYWYQQKSSQAPKLLFHYYDKDFNNEADTPDNFQSRRPNTSFCFLDIRSPGLGDTAMYLCATSRPTGRNEQFFGPGTRLTVL.

In its sample, this clone was seen once. This chain connects TRBV7-9 to TRBJ2-1; possibly TRBD2 for D (7 bases). Germline assignment: CDR1 SEHNR and CDR2 FQNEAQ (reference sequence). The CDR3 loop spans 14 amino acids. The V and J ends lost 5 bases and 7 bases respectively, with 15 bases between them. The CDR3 sequence is CASSPTGRGNEQFF. CDR3 bases: TGTGCCAGCAGCCCTACGGGGAGGGGGAATGAGCAGTTCTTC. The full variable domain, completed using reference TRBV7-9 and TRBJ2-1, is DTGVSQNPRHKITKRGQNVTFRCDPISEHNRLYWYRQTLGQGPEFLTYFQNEAQLEKSRLLSDRFSAERPKGSFSTLEIQRTEQGDSAMYLCASSPTGRGNEQFFGPGTRLTVL.

The V gene is TRBV18, the J gene TRBJ1-1; D not certain. The CDR3 consists of 13 residues. V dropped 3 bases and J dropped 6 bases, with 11 bases sitting between them. Germline V gives CDR1 KGHSH, CDR2 LQKENI. CDR3 DNA sequence: TGTGCCAGCTCACCGGGAGTAGGGTCTGAAGCTTTCTTT. Amino acids: CASSPGVGSEAFF. Using reference TRBV18 and TRBJ1-1 for the parts outside the CDR3, the full variable domain is NAGVMQNPRHLVRRRGQEARLRCSPMKGHSHVYWYRQLPEEGLKFMVYLQKENIIDESGMPKERFSAEFPKEGPSILRIQQVVRGDSAAYFCASSPGVGSEAFFGQGTRLTVV.